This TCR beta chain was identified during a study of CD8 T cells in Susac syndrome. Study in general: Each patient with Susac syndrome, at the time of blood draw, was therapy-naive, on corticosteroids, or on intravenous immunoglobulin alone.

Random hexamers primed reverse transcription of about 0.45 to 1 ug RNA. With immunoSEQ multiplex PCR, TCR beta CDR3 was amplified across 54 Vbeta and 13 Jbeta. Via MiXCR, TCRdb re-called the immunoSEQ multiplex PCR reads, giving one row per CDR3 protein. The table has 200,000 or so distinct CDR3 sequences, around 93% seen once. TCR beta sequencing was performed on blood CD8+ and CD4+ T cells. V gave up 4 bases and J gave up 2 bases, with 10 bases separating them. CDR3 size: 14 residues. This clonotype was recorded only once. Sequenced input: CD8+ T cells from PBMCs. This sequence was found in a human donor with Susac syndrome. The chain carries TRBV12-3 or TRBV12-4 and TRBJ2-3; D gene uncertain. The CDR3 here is CASSSKSVTDTQYF. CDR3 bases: TGTGCCAGCAGTTCAAAGAGCGTCACAGATACGCAGTATTTT.